One and the same sample provided the 23 T cell receptor beta chains below, sequenced in a study of T cell responses to AZD1222 COVID-19 vaccine. Data came from immunoSEQ multiplex PCR; TCRdb stores just in-frame clones and leaves some out. This sample has about 150,000 clones, with 87% found just once. This sample comprised peripheral blood, obtained 28 days after the second AZD1222 dose. These receptors all come from an adult who received the AZD1222 COVID-19 vaccine.

The CDR3 DNA sequence: TGTGCCAGCTTGGGACGGGAGACCTACGAGCAGTACTTC. Its protein product is CASLGRETYEQYF. The rearrangement uses TRBV2 and TRBJ2-7; D may be TRBD2 (6 bases). The germline V gene encodes CDR1 SNHLY and CDR2 FYNNEI. V was cut by 8 bases and J by 2 bases, with 13 bases left in between. The CDR3 runs to 13 residues. Full variable domain (outside the CDR3, taken from reference TRBV2 and TRBJ2-7): EPEVTQTPSHQVTQMGQEVILRCVPISNHLYFYWYRQILGQKVEFLVSFYNNEISEKSEIFDDQFSVERPDGSNFTLKIRSTKLEDSAMYFCASLGRETYEQYFGPGTRLTVT.

This chain joins TRBV7-2 and TRBJ2-2; 8 nucleotides agree with TRBD2. Germline V gene data show CDR1 as SGHTA and CDR2 as FQGNSA. The V segment lost 4 bases and the J segment 3 bases; nucleotides outside the gene matches: 10. The CDR3 contains 17 residues. CDR3 nucleotide sequence: TGTGCCAGCAGCTACCCCCCGGGAGGGGGGGACACCGGGGAGCTGTTTTTT. Translation: CASSYPPGGGDTGELFF.

The chain is built from TRBV29-1 and TRBJ2-1; 7 bases line up with TRBD1. CDR1 and CDR2 (germline): SQVTM, ANQGSEA. This CDR3 is built from 14 residues. V lost 1 base and J lost 4; bases outside the gene matches: 4. The CDR3 nucleotides read TGCAGCGTTGAAGGCAGGGGGAGTTACAATGAGCAGTTCTTC. Amino acids: CSVEGRGSYNEQFF.

V is TRBV21-1 and J is TRBJ2-5; TRBD2, the D gene given by the table, was not confirmed from the DNA. TRBV21-1 is tagged as a pseudogene. This CDR3 spans 16 amino acids. CDR3 sequence reads: CARDNQRTGEGETQYF. The CDR3 coding sequence is TGTGCCAGGGACAACCAACGGACGGGAGAGGGGGAGACCCAGTACTTC.

The rearrangement uses TRBV6-2 or TRBV6-3 and TRBJ1-2, with D maybe TRBD1 (5 bases). CDR3 length: 14 amino acids. V lost 2 bases and J 2 bases, leaving 9 bases between the germline ends. Germline V lookup: CDR1 MNHEY, CDR2 SVGEGT. CDR3 in DNA: TGTGCCAGCAGTTACCAGACAGCGAACTATGGCTACACCTTC. Amino acids: CASSYQTANYGYTF.

The CDR3 DNA reads TGTGCCAGCACCTTTGAGCGGGAGGGCCCAGATTACTACGAGCAGTACTTC. This codes for CASTFEREGPDYYEQYF. The chain has TRBV6-4 and TRBJ2-7; 10 positions match TRBD2. V lost 7 bases and J lost 3; bases outside the gene matches: 15. Germline V gene lookup returns CDR1 MRHNA and CDR2 SNTAGT. The CDR3 has 17 amino acids.

The chain combines TRBV6-1 with TRBJ1-1; tentatively, D is TRBD1 (6 bases). Trimming removed 1 base at V and 4 bases at J, with 7 bases between. CDR1 is MNHNS and CDR2 is SASEGT in the germline V gene. The CDR3 runs to 13 residues. The CDR3 loop is CASSEGGATEAFF. Written as DNA, the CDR3 is TGTGCCAGCAGTGAAGGGGGGGCCACTGAAGCTTTCTTT.

As for this clone: At one end, the junction sequence differs from germline, possibly due to a read error. The chain uses TRBV7-7 and TRBJ2-2; 8 nucleotides align to TRBD1. CDR1 and CDR2 (germline): SSHAT, FNYEAQ (reference sequence). This CDR3 is 14 amino acids long. The CDR3 sequence: CASSPGGAGGELFF. In nucleotides, the CDR3 is TGTGCTAGCAGCCCAGGGGGCGCGGGCGGGGAGCTGTTTTTT.

The chain uses TRBV2 and TRBJ2-2; perhaps D is TRBD1 or TRBD2 (5 bases each). V dropped 2 bases and J dropped 13 bases, with 17 bases sitting between them. Germline V CDR1 and CDR2: SNHLY, FYNNEI. The CDR3 is 14 residues long. The CDR3 sequence is CASSESGPLTMLFF. DNA for the CDR3: TGTGCCAGCAGTGAATCGGGACCCCTCACTATGCTGTTTTTT.

The chain uses TRBV5-1 and TRBJ2-7; the match to TRBD1 covers 8 bases. Trimming removed 0 bases from V and 5 bases from J; junction bases left unmatched: 7. The CDR3 spans 15 residues. Germline V lookup: CDR1 SGHRS, CDR2 YFSETQ. CDR3 sequence (DNA): TGCGCCAGCAGCTTGGCCTCAGGGACAGGCCACGAGCAGTACTTC. Protein product: CASSLASGTGHEQYF.

This chain joins TRBV5-1 and TRBJ1-2; D is undetermined. This CDR3 has 13 amino acids. V gave up 0 bases and J gave up 7 bases, with 10 bases separating them. Germline assignment: CDR1 SGHRS and CDR2 YFSETQ. CDR3 loop: CASSLDSYGGYTF. Here the CDR3 DNA reads TGCGCCAGCAGCTTGGACAGCTATGGTGGCTACACCTTC.

In the case of this clone: No conserved phenylalanine or tryptophan ends this CDR3, so it is likely a read error. Because the CDR3's place on the DNA is in doubt, the DNA is left out and the CDR3 is given as listed by TCRdb. The chain couples TRBV7-3 to TRBJ2-7; TRBD1 reflects the table's D call only, with no check against the DNA. Germline V gene lookup returns CDR1 SGHTA and CDR2 FQGTGA. Counting both end residues, the CDR3 totals 12 amino acids. CDR3 sequence reads: CASDHPRDRDIT.

The V call is TRBV5-1, the J call TRBJ1-2; the D is unclear. Between the trimmed V and J ends, which lost 0 bases and 8 bases, there was a span of 11 bases. CDR1 is SGHRS, CDR2 YFSETQ, per germline. The CDR3 sequence is 13 residues long. The CDR3 protein is CASSLEGLGGYTF. The CDR3 coding sequence is TGCGCCAGCAGCTTGGAGGGTTTGGGCGGCTACACCTTC.

The chain combines TRBV4-2 with TRBJ2-5; D is uncertain. V was clipped by 0 bases and J by 1 base, with 9 bases between them. The germline CDR1 and CDR2 sequences are LGHNA and YNFKEQ. The CDR3 sequence is 15 residues long. CDR3 residues: CASSQEARIQETQYF. For the CDR3, the DNA is TGTGCCAGCAGCCAAGAGGCACGGATCCAAGAGACCCAGTACTTC.

This chain links TRBV4-3 with TRBJ2-1, with 7 nucleotides matching TRBD1. This CDR3 is built from 15 residues. V shed 4 bases and J 1 base; nucleotides not matched to a gene: 4. Germline CDR1 reads LGHNA; CDR2 reads YSLEER. The CDR3 DNA follows: TGCGCCAGCAGCCTAGAACAGGGGTCCTACAATGAGCAGTTCTTC. This encodes CASSLEQGSYNEQFF.

This chain connects TRBV16 to TRBJ1-5; unclear D gene. The germline CDR1 and CDR2 sequences are KGHSY and FQNENV. The V gene lost 2 bases and the J gene lost 4 bases, with 12 bases spanning the gap. The CDR3 sequence is 15 residues long. In nucleotides, the CDR3 is TGTGCCAGCAGCCAAAAGTGGGCAGAGAATCAGCCCCAGCATTTT. Translation: CASSQKWAENQPQHF.

This clone appeared once. This chain connects TRBV6-2 or TRBV6-3 to TRBJ2-1, with TRBD2 matching 7 bases. Germline V gene sequence: CDR1 MNHEY, CDR2 SVGEGT. The CDR3 has 15 amino acids. With 2 bases clipped from V and 2 bases from J, the junction kept 3 bases outside the gene matches. The CDR3 DNA sequence: TGTGCCAGCAGTTACGGGGGGGGGACCTACAATGAGCAGTTCTTC. It specifies CASSYGGGTYNEQFF.

The genes are TRBV24-1 and TRBJ2-2; TRBD1 matches 11 bases. Germline CDR1 reads KGHDR; CDR2 reads SFDVKD. The CDR3 loop spans 19 amino acids. Trimming took 4 bases from V and 3 from J; bases not matched to a gene: 12. CDR3 DNA sequence: TGTGCCACCAGTGACCCGATCGGGACAGGGGGGTTTTACACCGGGGAGCTGTTTTTT. Protein product: CATSDPIGTGGFYTGELFF.

The chain combines TRBV13 with TRBJ1-1, with TRBD1 identical over 8 bases. Germline loops: CDR1 PRHDT, CDR2 FYEKMQ (reference sequence). V gave up 4 bases and J gave up 1 base; unmatched junction bases: 8. The CDR3 runs to 16 residues. The CDR3 coding sequence is TGTGCCAGCAGCTCTAAGGACAGGGCGGCGAACACTGAAGCTTTCTTT. Protein sequence: CASSSKDRAANTEAFF.

V gene TRBV6-5 combines with J gene TRBJ2-3; D is perhaps TRBD1 (6 bases). The CDR3 consists of 14 residues. The germline CDR1 and CDR2 sequences are MNHEY and SVGAGI. The V gene lost 6 bases and the J gene lost 2 bases, with 12 bases spanning the gap. DNA for the CDR3: TGTGCCAGCAGCCCGGGACACCCCACAGATACGCAGTATTTT. This gives the protein CASSPGHPTDTQYF.

This clone has just one count. The gene calls are TRBV28 and TRBJ1-4; 9 bases are shared with TRBD1. The CDR3 is 14 residues long. V trimming: 3 bases; J trimming: 8 bases; junction bases outside the gene matches: 4. Germline CDR1 reads MDHEN; CDR2 reads SYDVKM. The CDR3 coding sequence is TGTGCCAGCAGTTTTACAGGGGGCCGGGAAAAACTGTTTTTT. Translation gives CASSFTGGREKLFF.

V and J are TRBV2 and TRBJ1-5; D gene ambiguous. Germline V gives CDR1 SNHLY, CDR2 FYNNEI. Trimming took off 6 bases at V and 5 bases at J, with 14 bases between the two ends. This CDR3 spans 14 amino acids. CDR3 protein: CASRSQVLDQPQHF. DNA of the CDR3: TGTGCCAGCAGGTCCCAGGTTTTGGATCAGCCCCAGCATTTT.

As DNA, the CDR3 is TGTGCCAGCAGCTTAAAAGGTAGCGGATACGAGCAGTACTTC. Protein: CASSLKGSGYEQYF. The V call is TRBV7-2, the J call TRBJ2-7; tentatively, D is TRBD2 (6 bases). Germline-derived CDR1 and CDR2 are SGHTA and FQGNSA. Between the trimmed V and J ends, which lost 2 bases and 4 bases, there was a span of 12 bases. The CDR3 is 14 residues long.